The 7 T cell receptor beta chains in this list originate from one sample, sequenced in a study of blood T cell repertoires in COVID-19. Profiling relied on immunoSEQ multiplex PCR, and the TCRdb table lists in-frame clones only, not all of them. The sample carries 130,000 to 150,000 clones, 80% to 85% recorded once. The sequencing sample was made of peripheral blood. Receptors originate from a human donor in a cohort sampled during active COVID-19.

This chain connects TRBV5-1 to TRBJ2-7; 9 bases are shared with TRBD2. The CDR3 runs 15 residues. Per germline, CDR1 SGHRS and CDR2 YFSETQ. Unmatched junction bases numbered 4, after V lost 3 bases and J lost 0 bases. The DNA of the CDR3 is TGCGCCAGCAGCTGGACTAGCGAGAGCTCCTACGAGCAGTACTTC. It specifies CASSWTSESSYEQYF.

This clone was seen more than once but under ten times. V is TRBV6-5 and J is TRBJ1-4, with unresolved D. This CDR3 has 15 residues. The germline gives CDR1 MNHEY, CDR2 SVGAGI. V lost 5 bases and J lost 7, with 17 bases in between. The CDR3: CASSKSEAGGEKLFF. CDR3 coding DNA: TGTGCCAGCAGTAAGAGCGAGGCAGGAGGTGAAAAACTGTTTTTT.

The chain employs TRBV28 and TRBJ1-2; TRBD1 aligns across 7 bases. Germline V gives CDR1 MDHEN, CDR2 SYDVKM. The CDR3 spans 15 residues. The V and J ends lost 5 bases and 0 bases, in that order; junction bases with no gene match: 6. CDR3 nucleotide sequence: TGTGCCAGCAGTCCCACAGGGGTTTCTAACTATGGCTACACCTTC. Protein sequence: CASSPTGVSNYGYTF.

V gene TRBV7-6 combines with J gene TRBJ1-5; the D gene is possibly TRBD1 (5 bases). With 5 bases removed from V and 3 bases from J, the gap between germline ends came to 14 bases. CDR1 and CDR2 from the germline V gene are SGHVS and FNYEAQ. This CDR3 comprises 15 residues. The CDR3 sequence: CASSLGDSHNQPQHF. The CDR3 DNA reads as TGTGCCAGCAGCCTAGGAGACAGCCACAATCAGCCCCAGCATTTT.

This chain connects TRBV30 to TRBJ1-6; D is unclear. Germline assignment: CDR1 GTSNPN and CDR2 SVGIG (reference sequence). The CDR3 is 13 residues long. Trimming took 0 bases from V and 10 from J, leaving 10 bases between them. CDR3 sequence (DNA): TGTGCCTGGAGTGTCGAATCGGGATCACCCCTCCACTTT. As protein: CAWSVESGSPLHF. Full variable domain (missing parts from reference TRBV30 and TRBJ1-6): SQTIHQWPATLVQPVGSPLSLECTVEGTSNPNLYWYRQAAGRGLQLLFYSVGIGQISSEVPQNLSASRPQDRQFILSSKKLLLSDSGFYLCAWSVESGSPLHFGNGTRLTVT.

Written as DNA, the CDR3 is TGTGCCAGCAGCCCCGGGGGGGGACAGACCCAGTACTTC. Its protein is CASSPGGGQTQYF. The V and J genes are TRBV14 and TRBJ2-5, with TRBD2 identical over 8 bases. V was pared by 4 bases and J by 6 bases, with 4 bases of the junction left unmatched. The CDR3 loop spans 13 amino acids. CDR1 SGHDN and CDR2 FVKESK come from the germline V gene.

A word on this clone: The same CDR3 is also encoded by other DNA sequences in this sample. The rearrangement joins TRBV18 to TRBJ1-1; weak D call: TRBD1 (5 bases). Germline lookup yields CDR1 KGHSH and CDR2 LQKENI. Trimming took 0 bases from V and 1 from J, leaving 9 bases between them. This CDR3 contains 15 residues. CDR3: CASSPPGRGNTEAFF. CDR3 DNA sequence: TGTGCCAGCTCACCACCGGGGCGGGGGAACACTGAAGCTTTCTTT.